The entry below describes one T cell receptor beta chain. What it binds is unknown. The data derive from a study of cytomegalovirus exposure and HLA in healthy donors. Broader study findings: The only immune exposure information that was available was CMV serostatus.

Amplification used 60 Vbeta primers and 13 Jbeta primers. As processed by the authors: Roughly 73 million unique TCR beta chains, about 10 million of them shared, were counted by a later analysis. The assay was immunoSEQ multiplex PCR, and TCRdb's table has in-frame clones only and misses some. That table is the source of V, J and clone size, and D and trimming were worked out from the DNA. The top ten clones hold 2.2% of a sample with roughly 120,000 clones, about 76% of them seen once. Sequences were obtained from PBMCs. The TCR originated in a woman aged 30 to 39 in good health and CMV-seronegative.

The CDR3 sequence is CASSEAGGNTIYF. The CDR3 bases are TGTGCCAGCAGCGAAGCAGGAGGAAACACCATATATTTT. The chain uses TRBV9 and TRBJ1-3; D ambiguous. In germline, CDR1 is SGDLS, CDR2 YYNGEE. The CDR3 sequence is 13 residues long. V was pared by 3 bases and J by 4 bases, with 8 bases between.